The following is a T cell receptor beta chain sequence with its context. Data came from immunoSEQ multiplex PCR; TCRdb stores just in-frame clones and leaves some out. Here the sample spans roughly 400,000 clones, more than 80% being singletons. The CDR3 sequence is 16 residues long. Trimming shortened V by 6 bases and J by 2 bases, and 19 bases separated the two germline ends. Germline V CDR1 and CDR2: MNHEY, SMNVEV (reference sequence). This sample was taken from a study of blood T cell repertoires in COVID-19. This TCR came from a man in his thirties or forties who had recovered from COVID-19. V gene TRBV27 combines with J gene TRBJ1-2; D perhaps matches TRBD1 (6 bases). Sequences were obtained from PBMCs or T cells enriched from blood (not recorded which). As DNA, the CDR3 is TGTGCCAGCAGCCGGGGGGGGCCACCAGGAAACTATGGCTACACCTTC. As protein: CASSRGGPPGNYGYTF.